The 6 T cell receptor beta chains in this list originate from one sample, sequenced in a study of PD-1 blockade in classical Hodgkin lymphoma. Sequencing was performed with immunoSEQ multiplex PCR; in TCRdb, only in-frame clones are kept and a portion is missing. The data contain just over 50,000 clones, about two thirds of them singletons. Each and every patient relapsed after autologous stem cell transplantation, and patients got differing brentuximab vedotin exposure. The material sequenced was peripheral blood mononuclear cells (PBMCs), taken before the second cycle of nivolumab. These receptors were obtained from a human donor with classical Hodgkin lymphoma.

The chain combines TRBV28 with TRBJ1-2; D is possibly TRBD1 (6 bases). Trimming took 2 bases from V and 3 from J, leaving 7 bases between them. The germline V gene has CDR1 MDHEN and CDR2 SYDVKM. There are 13 residues in the CDR3. CDR3 coding DNA: TGTGCCAGCAGTTTAGGGGGCTACTATGGCTACACCTTC. It yields the protein CASSLGGYYGYTF.

This chain links TRBV7-9 with TRBJ2-1; TRBD1 matches 7 bases. V dropped 4 bases and J dropped 15; count of bases not matched to a gene: 9. Per the germline V gene, CDR1 is SEHNR and CDR2 is FQNEAQ (reference sequence). The CDR3 loop spans 12 amino acids. The CDR3 spells CASSWSGTVVFF. CDR3 bases: TGTGCCAGCAGCTGGTCCGGGACAGTTGTGTTCTTC.

The chain couples TRBV7-3 to TRBJ2-1, with D hard to call. Between the trimmed V and J ends, which lost 2 bases and 6 bases, there was a span of 2 bases. CDR1 is SGHTA, CDR2 FQGTGA, per germline. This CDR3 region has 11 residues. The CDR3 coding sequence is TGTGCCAGCAGCTTAGCCAATGAGCAGTTCTTC. Translation gives CASSLANEQFF.

The rearrangement links TRBV7-2 to TRBJ2-5, with TRBD2 as a possible D gene (6 bases). Trimming left V 3 bases short and J 0 bases short, with 11 bases between. CDR3 size: 15 residues. In germline, CDR1 is SGHTA, CDR2 FQGNSA. The CDR3 nucleotides read TGTGCCAGCAGCTTGAAGCGGGCTTACCAAGAGACCCAGTACTTC. Translated, it gives CASSLKRAYQETQYF.

This clone was seen just once. V and J are TRBV7-9 and TRBJ2-6; D tentatively reads TRBD1 or TRBD2 (5 bases each). V was shortened by 5 bases and J by 4 bases, with 18 bases between the two germline ends. The CDR3 totals 17 residues. CDR1 SEHNR and CDR2 FQNEAQ come from the germline V gene (reference sequence). CDR3 loop: CASSPWDLGPGANVLTF. Here the CDR3 DNA reads TGTGCCAGCAGCCCTTGGGACCTGGGCCCGGGGGCCAACGTCCTGACTTTC.

V is TRBV30 and J is TRBJ1-4; D perhaps matches TRBD1 (5 bases). Germline V CDR1 and CDR2: GTSNPN, SVGIG (reference sequence). The V and J ends lost 3 bases and 4 bases respectively, with 15 bases between them. The CDR3 is made up of 15 amino acids. The CDR3 reads CAWSPWDGINEKLFF. The CDR3 DNA reads as TGTGCCTGGAGCCCTTGGGACGGTATTAATGAAAAACTGTTTTTT.